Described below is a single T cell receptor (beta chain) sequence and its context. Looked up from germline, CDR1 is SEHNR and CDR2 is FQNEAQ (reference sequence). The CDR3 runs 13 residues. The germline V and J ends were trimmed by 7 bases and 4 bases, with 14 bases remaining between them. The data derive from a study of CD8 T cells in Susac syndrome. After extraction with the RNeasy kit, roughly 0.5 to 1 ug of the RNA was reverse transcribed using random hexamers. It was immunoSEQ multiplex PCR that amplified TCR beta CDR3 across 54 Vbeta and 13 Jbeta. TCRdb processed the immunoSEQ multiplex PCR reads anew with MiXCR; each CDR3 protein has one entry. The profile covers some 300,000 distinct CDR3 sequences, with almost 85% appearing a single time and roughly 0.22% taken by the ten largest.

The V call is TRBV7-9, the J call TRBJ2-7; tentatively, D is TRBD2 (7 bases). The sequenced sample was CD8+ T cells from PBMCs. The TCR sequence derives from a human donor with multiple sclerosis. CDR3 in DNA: TGTGCCAGCAACCGAGGGGGGGAATACGAGCAGTACTTC. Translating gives CASNRGGEYEQYF.